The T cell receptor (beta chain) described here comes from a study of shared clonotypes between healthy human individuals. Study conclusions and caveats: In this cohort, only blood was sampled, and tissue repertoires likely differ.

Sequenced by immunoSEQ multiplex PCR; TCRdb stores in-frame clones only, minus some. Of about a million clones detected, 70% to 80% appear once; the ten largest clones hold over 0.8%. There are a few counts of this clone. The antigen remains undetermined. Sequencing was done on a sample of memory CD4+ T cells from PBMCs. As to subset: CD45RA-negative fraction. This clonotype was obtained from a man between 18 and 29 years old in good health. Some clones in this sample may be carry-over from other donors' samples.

The CDR3 sequence is CASSQVGRYEQYF. The CDR3 coding sequence is TGTGCCAGCAGCCAAGTCGGTCGATACGAGCAGTACTTC. V is TRBV14 and J is TRBJ2-7, with D uncertain. Germline V gives CDR1 SGHDN, CDR2 FVKESK. The CDR3 is 13 residues long. V dropped 1 base and J dropped 4 bases, with 8 bases sitting between them.